The source of this TCR beta chain is a study of T cells in Graves' hyperthyroidism and ophthalmopathy. Findings of the study overall: Blood samples included most of the expanded thyroid clonotypes exceeding 0.001. Ophthalmopathy prediction by the model preceded onset by a median approximately 6.9 months.

From RNA transcripts, TCR beta CDR3 regions were amplified. When the TCR CDR3 underwent first-round RT-PCR, the HTBI primer set was used. A single record per CDR3 protein comes from TCRdb applying MiXCR to the multiplex PCR reads. The data show some 50,000 distinct CDR3 sequences, roughly 50% seen once. This clonotype was seen ten or more times. What it binds is not known. The study left out patients who had uncontrolled infection, other autoimmune disease, pregnancy or lactation. The diagnoses drew upon clinical symptoms, serum thyroxine and TRAb, thyroid ultrasound and orbital computed tomography. There are 13 residues in the CDR3. From germline, CDR1 is LGHDT and CDR2 YNNKEL (reference sequence). Trimming left V 4 bases short and J 8 bases short, with 15 bases between.

The clonotype originates from a woman aged 50 to 65 with Graves' ophthalmopathy. The sequenced sample was blood. The chain employs TRBV3-1 and TRBJ2-7, with D tentatively TRBD1 or TRBD2 (5 bases each). The CDR3 coding sequence is TGTGCCAGCAGCCGGGACGACAGAACCCAGCAGTACTTC. Its translation is CASSRDDRTQQYF.